This T cell receptor (beta chain) was identified during a study of prognosis after radiotherapy for stage I lung cancer. Study context: SBRT radiotherapy used 3 to 5 fractions and a biologically effective dose of at least 100 Gy.

Every member of the patient group was node-negative on CT and PET/CT (none had prior chemotherapy, radiotherapy or other malignancies). Findings and caveats of the study: It was reported that patients with metastases and those without them differed in TRBV and TRBJ gene usage.

Comments on this clonotype: Its antigen is not identified. One base separates it from a far larger clone, so it is likely a read error.

Amplification of the TCR beta CDR3 (from genomic DNA) was done by two-round multiplex PCR. Primers (each specific to one TRBV or TRBJ gene) were used in first-round PCR. TCRdb redid the calling of the multiplex PCR reads with MiXCR, one entry per CDR3 protein. The data show about 12,000 distinct CDR3 sequences, with around 50% seen just once and roughly 19% held by the top ten. Germline CDR1 reads MNHNS; CDR2 reads SASEGT. This CDR3 is 16 amino acids long. The V and J ends lost 5 bases and 5 bases respectively, with 19 bases between them. This rearrangement joins TRBV6-1 to TRBJ2-1; D might be TRBD1 (6 bases). The sample was PBMCs, taken before or after stereotactic body radiation therapy (not recorded which). This TCR was recovered from a donor over 45 with non-small cell lung cancer. For the CDR3, the DNA is TGTGCCAGCAGTTACCCCAGGGGAGTTAGCGACAATGAGCAGTTCTTC. Its translation: CASSYPRGVSDNEQFF.